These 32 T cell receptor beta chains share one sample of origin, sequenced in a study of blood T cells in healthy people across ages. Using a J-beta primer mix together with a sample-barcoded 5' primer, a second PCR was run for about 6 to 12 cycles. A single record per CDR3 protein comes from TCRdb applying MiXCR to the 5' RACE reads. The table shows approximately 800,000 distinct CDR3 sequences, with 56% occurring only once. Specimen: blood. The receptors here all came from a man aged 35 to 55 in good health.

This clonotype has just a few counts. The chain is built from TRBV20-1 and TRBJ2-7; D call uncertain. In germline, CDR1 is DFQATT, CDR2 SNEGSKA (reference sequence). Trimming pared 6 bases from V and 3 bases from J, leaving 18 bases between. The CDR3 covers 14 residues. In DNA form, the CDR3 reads TGCAGTGCGGCTCCTCCCGTGAGAGGCTACGAGCAGTACTTC. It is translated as CSAAPPVRGYEQYF.

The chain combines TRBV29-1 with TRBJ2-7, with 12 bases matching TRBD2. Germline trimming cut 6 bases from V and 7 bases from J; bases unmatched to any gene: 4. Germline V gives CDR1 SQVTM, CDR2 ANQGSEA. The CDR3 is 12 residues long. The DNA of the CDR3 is TGCAGCGTCAGACTAGCGGGAGTTGAGCAGTACTTC. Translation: CSVRLAGVEQYF.

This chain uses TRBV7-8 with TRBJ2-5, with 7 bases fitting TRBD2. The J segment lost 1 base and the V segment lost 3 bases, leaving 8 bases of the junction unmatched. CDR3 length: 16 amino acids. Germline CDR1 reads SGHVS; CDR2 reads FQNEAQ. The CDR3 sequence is CASSFRRGLRQETQYF. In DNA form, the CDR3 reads TGTGCCAGCAGCTTCCGACGGGGACTACGCCAAGAGACCCAGTACTTC.

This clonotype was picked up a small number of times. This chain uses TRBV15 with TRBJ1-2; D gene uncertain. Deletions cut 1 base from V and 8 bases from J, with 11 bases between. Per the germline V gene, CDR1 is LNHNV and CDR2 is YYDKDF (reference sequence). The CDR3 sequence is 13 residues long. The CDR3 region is CATSRVRVEGYTF. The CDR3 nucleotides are TGTGCCACCAGCAGAGTGCGGGTTGAGGGCTACACCTTC.

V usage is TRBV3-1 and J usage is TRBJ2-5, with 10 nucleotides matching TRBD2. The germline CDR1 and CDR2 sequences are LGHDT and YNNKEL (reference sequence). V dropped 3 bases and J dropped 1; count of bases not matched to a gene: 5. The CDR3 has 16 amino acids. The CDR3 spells CASSQGSGGPQETQYF. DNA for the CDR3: TGTGCCAGCAGCCAGGGTAGCGGGGGGCCCCAAGAGACCCAGTACTTC.

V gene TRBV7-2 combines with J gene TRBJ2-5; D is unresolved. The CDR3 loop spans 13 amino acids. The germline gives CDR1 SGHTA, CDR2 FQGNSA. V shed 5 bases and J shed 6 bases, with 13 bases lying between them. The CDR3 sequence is CASSPGPGKTQYF. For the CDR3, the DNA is TGTGCCAGCAGCCCTGGGCCTGGCAAGACCCAGTACTTC.

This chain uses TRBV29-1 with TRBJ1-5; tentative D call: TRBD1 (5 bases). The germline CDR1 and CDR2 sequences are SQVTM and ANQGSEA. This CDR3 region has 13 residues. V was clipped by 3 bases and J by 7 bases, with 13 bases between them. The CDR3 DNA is TGCAGCGTTGATGAGGGGACGGACCAGCCCCAGCATTTT. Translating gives CSVDEGTDQPQHF.

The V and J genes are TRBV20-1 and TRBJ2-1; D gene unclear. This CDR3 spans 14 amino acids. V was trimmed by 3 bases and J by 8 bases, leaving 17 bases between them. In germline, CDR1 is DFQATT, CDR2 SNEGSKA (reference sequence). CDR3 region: CSASRTERIHEQFF. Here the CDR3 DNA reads TGCAGTGCTAGCCGAACTGAGAGAATCCATGAGCAGTTCTTC.

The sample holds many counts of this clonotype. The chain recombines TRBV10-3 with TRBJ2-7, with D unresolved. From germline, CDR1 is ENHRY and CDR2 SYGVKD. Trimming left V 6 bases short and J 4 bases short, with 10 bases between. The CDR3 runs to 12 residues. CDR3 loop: CAISQVKYEQYF. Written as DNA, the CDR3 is TGTGCCATCAGCCAAGTAAAATACGAGCAGTACTTC.

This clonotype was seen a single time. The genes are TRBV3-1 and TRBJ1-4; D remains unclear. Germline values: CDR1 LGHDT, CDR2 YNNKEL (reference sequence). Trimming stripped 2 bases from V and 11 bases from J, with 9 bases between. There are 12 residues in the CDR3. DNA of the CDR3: TGTGCCAGCAGCCAACCGTCGCCCAAACTGTTTTTT. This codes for CASSQPSPKLFF.

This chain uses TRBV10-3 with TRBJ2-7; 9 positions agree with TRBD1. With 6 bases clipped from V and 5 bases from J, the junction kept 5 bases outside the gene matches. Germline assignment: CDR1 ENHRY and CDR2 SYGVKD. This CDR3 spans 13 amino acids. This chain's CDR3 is CAIRAGQGDEQYF. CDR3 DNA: TGTGCCATCAGGGCGGGACAGGGAGACGAGCAGTACTTC.

CDR3 sequence (DNA): TGCAGTGCTAGAGATCGGGGCGGAGGCTACGAGCAGTACTTC. It encodes CSARDRGGGYEQYF. This chain joins TRBV20-1 and TRBJ2-7; D is tentatively TRBD1 or TRBD2 (5 bases each). Trimming cost V 0 bases and J 3 bases, with 12 bases left between them. CDR1 is DFQATT and CDR2 is SNEGSKA in the germline V gene (reference sequence). The CDR3 is 14 residues long.

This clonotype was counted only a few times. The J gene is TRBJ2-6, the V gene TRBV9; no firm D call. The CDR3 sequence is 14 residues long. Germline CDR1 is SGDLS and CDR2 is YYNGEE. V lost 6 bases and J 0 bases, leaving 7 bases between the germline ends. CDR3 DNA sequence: TGTGCCAGCACGTCACCCTCTGGGGCCAACGTCCTGACTTTC. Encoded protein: CASTSPSGANVLTF. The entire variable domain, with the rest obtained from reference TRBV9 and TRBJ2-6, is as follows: DSGVTQTPKHLITATGQRVTLRCSPRSGDLSVYWYQQSLDQGLQFLIQYYNGEERAKGNILERFSAQQFPDLHSELNLSSLELGDSALYFCASTSPSGANVLTFGAGSRLTVL.

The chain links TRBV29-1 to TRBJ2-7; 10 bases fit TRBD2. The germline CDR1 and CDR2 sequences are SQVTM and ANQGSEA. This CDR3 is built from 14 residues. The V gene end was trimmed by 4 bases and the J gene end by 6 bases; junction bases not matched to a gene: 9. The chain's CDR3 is CSVGASSGSSEQYF. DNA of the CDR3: TGCAGCGTTGGGGCGTCTAGCGGGAGTAGCGAGCAGTACTTC.

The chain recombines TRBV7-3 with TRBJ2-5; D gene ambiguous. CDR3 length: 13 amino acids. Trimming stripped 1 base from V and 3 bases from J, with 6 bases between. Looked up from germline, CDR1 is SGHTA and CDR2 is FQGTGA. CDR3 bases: TGTGCCAGCAGCTTAAGTTTAGAAGAGACCCAGTACTTC. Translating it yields CASSLSLEETQYF.

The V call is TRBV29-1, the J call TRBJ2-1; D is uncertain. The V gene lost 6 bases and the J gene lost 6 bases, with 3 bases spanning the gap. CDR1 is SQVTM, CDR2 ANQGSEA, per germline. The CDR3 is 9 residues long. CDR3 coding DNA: TGCAGCGTCACCAATGAGCAGTTCTTC. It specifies CSVTNEQFF.

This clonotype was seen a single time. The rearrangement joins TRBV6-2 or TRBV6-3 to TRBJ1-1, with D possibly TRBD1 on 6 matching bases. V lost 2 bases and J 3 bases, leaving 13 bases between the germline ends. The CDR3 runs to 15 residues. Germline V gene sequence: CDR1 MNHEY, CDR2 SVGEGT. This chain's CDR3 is CASSYVGGRDTEAFF. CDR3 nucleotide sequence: TGTGCCAGCAGTTACGTGGGGGGGCGAGACACTGAAGCTTTCTTT.

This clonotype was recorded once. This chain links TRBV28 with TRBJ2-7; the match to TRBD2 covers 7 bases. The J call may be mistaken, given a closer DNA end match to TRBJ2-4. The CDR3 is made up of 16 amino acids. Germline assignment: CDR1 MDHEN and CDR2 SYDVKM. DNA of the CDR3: TGTGCCAGCAAGCCCTTCACTAGCGAGAAATCAAACATTCAGTACTTC. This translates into CASKPFTSEKSNIQYF.

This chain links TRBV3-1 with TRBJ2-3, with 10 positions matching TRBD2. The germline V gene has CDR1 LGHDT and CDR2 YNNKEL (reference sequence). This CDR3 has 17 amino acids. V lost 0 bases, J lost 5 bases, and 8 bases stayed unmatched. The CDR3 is CASSQDVAGGFGDTQYF. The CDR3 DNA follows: TGTGCCAGCAGCCAAGATGTAGCGGGAGGTTTCGGAGATACGCAGTATTTT.

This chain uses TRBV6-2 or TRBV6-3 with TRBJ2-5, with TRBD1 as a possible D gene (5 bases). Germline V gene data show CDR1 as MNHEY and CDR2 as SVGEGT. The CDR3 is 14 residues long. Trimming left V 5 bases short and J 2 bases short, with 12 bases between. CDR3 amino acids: CASSLRQLQETQYF. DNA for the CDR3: TGTGCCAGCAGTCTGCGACAGCTACAAGAGACCCAGTACTTC.

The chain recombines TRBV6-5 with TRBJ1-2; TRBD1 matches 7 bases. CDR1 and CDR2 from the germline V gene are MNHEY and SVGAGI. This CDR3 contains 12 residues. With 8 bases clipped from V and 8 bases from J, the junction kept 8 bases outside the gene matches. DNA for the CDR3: TGTGCCAGCCTAGGGGGCCTAGGGGGCTACACCTTC. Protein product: CASLGGLGGYTF.

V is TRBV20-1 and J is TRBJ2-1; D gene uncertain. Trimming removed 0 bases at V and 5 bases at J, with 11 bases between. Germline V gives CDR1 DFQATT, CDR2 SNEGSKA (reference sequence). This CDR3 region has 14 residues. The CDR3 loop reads CSARDLRRNNEQFF. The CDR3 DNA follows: TGCAGTGCTAGAGATCTTCGGCGTAACAATGAGCAGTTCTTC.

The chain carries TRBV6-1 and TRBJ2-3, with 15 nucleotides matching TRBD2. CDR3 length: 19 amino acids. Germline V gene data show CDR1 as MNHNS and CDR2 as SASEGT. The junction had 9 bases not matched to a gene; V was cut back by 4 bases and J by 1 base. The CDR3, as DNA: TGTGCCAGCAGTGTGGGAATGGGACTAGCGGGGGGACGCACAGATACGCAGTATTTT. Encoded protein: CASSVGMGLAGGRTDTQYF.

The CDR3 bases are TGTGCCAGCAGCGTAGATGGGAGAAACTATGGCTACACCTTC. Translating gives CASSVDGRNYGYTF. The rearrangement uses TRBV9 and TRBJ1-2; D is undetermined. With 0 bases removed from V and 2 bases from J, the gap between germline ends came to 8 bases. CDR3 length equals 14 residues. The germline V gene encodes CDR1 SGDLS and CDR2 YYNGEE.

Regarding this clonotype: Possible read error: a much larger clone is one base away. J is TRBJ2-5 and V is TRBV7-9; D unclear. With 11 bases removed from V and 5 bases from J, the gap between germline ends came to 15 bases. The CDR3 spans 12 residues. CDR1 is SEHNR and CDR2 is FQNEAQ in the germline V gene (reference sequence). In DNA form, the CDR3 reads TGTGCCGGCAATCTAGGTGCGGAGACCCAGTACTTC. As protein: CAGNLGAETQYF.

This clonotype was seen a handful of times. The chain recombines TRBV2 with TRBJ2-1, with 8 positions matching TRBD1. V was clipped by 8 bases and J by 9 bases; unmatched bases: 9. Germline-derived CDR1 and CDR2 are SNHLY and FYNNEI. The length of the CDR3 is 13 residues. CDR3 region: CASLWTGRPEQFF. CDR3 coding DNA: TGTGCCAGCCTTTGGACAGGGCGTCCTGAGCAGTTCTTC.

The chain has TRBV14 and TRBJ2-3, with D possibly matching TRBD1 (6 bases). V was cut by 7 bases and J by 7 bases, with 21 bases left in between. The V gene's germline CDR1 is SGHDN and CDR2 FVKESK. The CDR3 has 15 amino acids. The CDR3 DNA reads TGTGCCAGCACCTCAGGGGAAGGGGCGGCGAATACGCAGTATTTT. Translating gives CASTSGEGAANTQYF.

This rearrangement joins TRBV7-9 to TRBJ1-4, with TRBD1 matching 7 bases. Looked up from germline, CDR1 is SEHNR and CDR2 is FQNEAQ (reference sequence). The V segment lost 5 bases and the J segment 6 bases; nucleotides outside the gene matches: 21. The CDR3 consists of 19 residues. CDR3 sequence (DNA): TGTGCCAGCAGCGTAGGGACAGTAGCTGGTCGTCGTAAAGATGAAAAACTGTTTTTT. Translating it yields CASSVGTVAGRRKDEKLFF.

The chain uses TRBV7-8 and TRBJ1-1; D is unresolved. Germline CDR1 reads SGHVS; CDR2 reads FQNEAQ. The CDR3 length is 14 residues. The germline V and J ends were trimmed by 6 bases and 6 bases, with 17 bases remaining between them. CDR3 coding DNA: TGTGCCAGCAGAGTGGGTCTCGCGGCACCTGAAGCTTTCTTT. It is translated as CASRVGLAAPEAFF.

Here the CDR3 DNA reads TGCAGCGTTGTGAGGGACCTGAACACTGAAGCTTTCTTT. It specifies CSVVRDLNTEAFF. V and J are TRBV29-1 and TRBJ1-1, with D perhaps TRBD1 (5 bases). The CDR3 length is 13 residues. Germline loops: CDR1 SQVTM, CDR2 ANQGSEA. V lost 4 bases and J 0 bases, leaving 9 bases between the germline ends.

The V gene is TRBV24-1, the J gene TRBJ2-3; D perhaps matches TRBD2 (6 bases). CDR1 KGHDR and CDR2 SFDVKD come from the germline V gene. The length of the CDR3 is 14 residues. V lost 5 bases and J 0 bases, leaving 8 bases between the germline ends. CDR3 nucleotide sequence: TGTGCCACCAGTGGGGGGGTTAGCACAGATACGCAGTATTTT. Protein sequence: CATSGGVSTDTQYF.

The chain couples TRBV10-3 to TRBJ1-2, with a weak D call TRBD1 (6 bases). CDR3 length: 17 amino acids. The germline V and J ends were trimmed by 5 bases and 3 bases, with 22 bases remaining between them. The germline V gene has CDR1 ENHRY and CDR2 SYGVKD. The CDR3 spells CAISQSTMDRFYYGYTF. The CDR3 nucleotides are TGTGCCATCAGTCAGAGCACCATGGACAGATTTTACTATGGCTACACCTTC.